The T cell receptor (beta chain) described here comes from a study of Graves' ophthalmopathy and Graves' hyperthyroidism. In germline, CDR1 is SNHLY, CDR2 FYNNEI. The CDR3 extends over 10 amino acids. Study-wide points: For predicting ophthalmopathy progression, the model had almost 71% sensitivity and 72% to 85% specificity. Appearing in blood as well were most expanded thyroid clonotypes above 0.001 frequency.

Those donors who had ophthalmopathy presented with moderate-to-severe activity, a CAS of ≥3, a NOSPECS of ≥4 and a duration under 3 months. Clinical symptoms, serum thyroxine, TRAb, thyroid ultrasound and orbital computed tomography determined diagnosis. About this clonotype: Its target is not known.

Amplification of the TCR beta CDR3 regions used RNA transcripts (as template). Second-round multiplex PCR followed a first-round RT-PCR using HTBI primers. TCRdb reprocessed the multiplex PCR reads with MiXCR, giving one entry per CDR3 protein. The sample has about 740,000 distinct CDR3 sequences, approximately 40% seen once; the top ten hold about 40%. Sequencing used peripheral blood. This sequence was found in an adult man with Graves' ophthalmopathy. The chain combines TRBV2 with TRBJ2-7; D is uncertain. TRBJ2-1 explains the end of the DNA better; the J call may be wrong. The CDR3 nucleotides read TGTGCCAGCAGGGGTGGTGAGCAGTTCTTC. Protein product: CASRGGEQFF.